The entry that follows covers one T cell receptor beta chain sequence. CDR1 is KGHDR and CDR2 is SFDVKD in the germline V gene. This CDR3 comprises 15 residues. J gave up 0 bases and V 10 bases, and 7 bases lay outside the gene matches. The sample originates from a study of blood T cell repertoires in COVID-19. Measured with immunoSEQ multiplex PCR; TCRdb has only the in-frame clones, and not every one. This sample has 400,000 to 450,000 clones, with 85% to 90% found just once. The TCR was taken from a man younger than 30 with COVID-19, enrolled during active disease. V and J are TRBV24-1 and TRBJ2-1; TRBD1 matches at 8 bases. The sequenced material came from peripheral blood. In DNA form, the CDR3 reads TGTGCCACTGGACAGGGTAAGGCCTCCTACAATGAGCAGTTCTTC. Translating it yields CATGQGKASYNEQFF.